Listed here are 27 T cell receptor beta chains from one sample, sequenced in a study of PD-1 blockade in mismatch repair-deficient tumors. Libraries were prepared by immunoSEQ multiplex PCR; TCRdb keeps only in-frame clonotypes and omits some of them. Seen here are over 15,000 clones, 84% observed once, and the top ten hold 15% to 20%. The sequencing here drew on PBMCs, taken before pembrolizumab treatment. All receptors come from an adult with mismatch repair-deficient cancer.

The chain couples TRBV6-1 to TRBJ2-3; no clear D. Trimming removed 2 bases at V and 0 bases at J, with 9 bases between. The germline V gene encodes CDR1 MNHNS and CDR2 SASEGT. This CDR3 is built from 15 residues. CDR3 in DNA: TGTGCCAGCAGTGAAAGACCAATTAGCACAGATACGCAGTATTTT. The encoded protein is CASSERPISTDTQYF.

By share, this clone counts as medium-sized. The chain has TRBV7-2 and TRBJ1-2; 8 bases are a match to TRBD1. V was clipped by 5 bases and J by 8 bases; unmatched bases: 13. CDR3 size: 15 residues. The V gene's germline CDR1 is SGHTA and CDR2 FQGNSA. For the CDR3, the DNA is TGTGCCAGCAGCCCCGAAGGACAGGGTACGGGGGGCTACACCTTC. Its translation: CASSPEGQGTGGYTF.

In its sample, this clone was seen a few times. The V and J genes are TRBV7-9 and TRBJ2-7; a weak D match, TRBD2 (6 bases). V gave up 4 bases and J gave up 2 bases, with 12 bases separating them. This CDR3 spans 14 amino acids. Germline lookup yields CDR1 SEHNR and CDR2 FQNEAQ (reference sequence). Here the CDR3 reads CASSSPSVPYEQYF. For the CDR3, the DNA is TGTGCCAGCAGCTCGCCTAGCGTCCCCTACGAGCAGTACTTC.

The gene calls are TRBV4-2 and TRBJ2-3, with a weak D call TRBD1 (5 bases). Between the trimmed V and J ends, which lost 0 bases and 2 bases, there was a span of 12 bases. The CDR3 totals 16 residues. Germline values: CDR1 LGHNA, CDR2 YNFKEQ. CDR3 region: CASSQEVGAVTDTQYF. Here the CDR3 DNA reads TGTGCCAGCAGCCAAGAGGTAGGGGCGGTCACAGATACGCAGTATTTT.

This clone appeared a few times. The rearrangement links TRBV6-1 to TRBJ2-7; D not resolved. Trimming removed 1 base at V and 1 base at J, with 11 bases between. Germline V gene data show CDR1 as MNHNS and CDR2 as SASEGT. This CDR3 has 15 amino acids. The CDR3 DNA reads TGTGCCAGCAGTGAAGATTTTGGCAGTTCCTACGAGCAGTACTTC. Translating gives CASSEDFGSSYEQYF.

The J gene is TRBJ1-5, the V gene TRBV28; a weak D match, TRBD1 (6 bases). The CDR3 length is 13 residues. V was cut by 6 bases and J by 7 bases, with 13 bases left in between. Germline V CDR1 and CDR2: MDHEN, SYDVKM. DNA of the CDR3: TGTGCCAGCAGGGGGCAGGGGAGGCAGCCCCAGCATTTT. Its translation: CASRGQGRQPQHF. The variable domain in full, completed from reference TRBV28 and TRBJ1-5, reads DVKVTQSSRYLVKRTGEKVFLECVQDMDHENMFWYRQDPGLGLRLIYFSYDVKMKEKGDIPEGYSVSREKKERFSLILESASTNQTSMYLCASRGQGRQPQHFGDGTRLSIL.

The V gene is TRBV7-2, the J gene TRBJ2-2, with TRBD2 identical over 7 bases. V was pared by 0 bases and J by 5 bases, with 0 bases of the junction left unmatched. This CDR3 has 14 amino acids. Looked up from germline, CDR1 is SGHTA and CDR2 is FQGNSA. In DNA form, the CDR3 reads TGTGCCAGCAGCTTAGCGCGGGAGACCGGGGAGCTGTTTTTT. Protein product: CASSLARETGELFF.

The chain couples TRBV10-2 to TRBJ2-5, with unresolved D. This CDR3 contains 15 residues. CDR1 is WSHSY, CDR2 SAAADI, per germline. Trimming removed 1 base from V and 0 bases from J, with 9 bases in between. The CDR3 DNA reads as TGCGCCAGCAGTGAGTTTGTGTCGGACCAAGAGACCCAGTACTTC. This sequence encodes CASSEFVSDQETQYF.

V and J are TRBV18 and TRBJ2-2; TRBD1 matches at 7 bases. CDR3 length: 17 residues. Germline lookup yields CDR1 KGHSH and CDR2 LQKENI. V lost 8 bases and J lost 1; bases outside the gene matches: 13. The CDR3 DNA follows: TGTGCCAGCCGCCCCAGAGGGGGACAGATGAACACCGGGGAGCTGTTTTTT. Protein sequence: CASRPRGGQMNTGELFF.

This chain connects TRBV19 to TRBJ2-2; D not resolved. Per the germline V gene, CDR1 is LNHDA and CDR2 is SQIVND (reference sequence). V lost 5 bases to trimming and J lost 4 bases, with 17 bases between them. The CDR3 has 16 amino acids. CDR3 protein: CASSSQRAGSTGELFF. The CDR3 DNA is TGTGCCAGTAGTTCTCAACGGGCAGGATCCACCGGGGAGCTGTTTTTT. The full variable domain, in which reference TRBV19 and TRBJ2-2 provide the parts outside the CDR3, is DGGITQSPKYLFRKEGQNVTLSCEQNLNHDAMYWYRQDPGQGLRLIYYSQIVNDFQKGDIAEGYSVSREKKESFPLTVTSAQKNPTAFYLCASSSQRAGSTGELFFGEGSRLTVL.

V gene TRBV28 combines with J gene TRBJ2-1; weak D call: TRBD2 (6 bases). This CDR3 is 14 amino acids long. V was trimmed by 8 bases and J by 3 bases, leaving 14 bases between them. Germline V gives CDR1 MDHEN, CDR2 SYDVKM. CDR3 region: CASRAGWDYNEQFF. CDR3 DNA: TGTGCCAGCCGGGCGGGGTGGGACTACAATGAGCAGTTCTTC.

The chain combines TRBV23-1 with TRBJ1-5; D is perhaps TRBD1 (5 bases). TRBV23-1 is noted as an ORF with a role that remains uncertain. There are 13 residues in the CDR3. Trimming pared 7 bases from V and 5 bases from J, leaving 12 bases between. The CDR3 DNA reads as TGCGCCAGCAACCGGGGGTTGGATCAGCCCCAGCATTTT. Translated: CASNRGLDQPQHF.

The chain carries TRBV9 and TRBJ2-1; TRBD1 matches 7 bases. The germline V gene has CDR1 SGDLS and CDR2 YYNGEE. The J segment lost 0 bases and the V segment lost 4 bases, leaving 10 bases of the junction unmatched. CDR3 length: 17 residues. CDR3 coding DNA: TGTGCCAGCAGCCCCCCGACAGGGTCGAGCTCCTACAATGAGCAGTTCTTC. This codes for CASSPPTGSSSYNEQFF.

The V call is TRBV28, the J call TRBJ1-3; TRBD1 is a possible D gene (5 bases). In germline, CDR1 is MDHEN, CDR2 SYDVKM. Trimming took 2 bases from V and 3 from J, leaving 8 bases between them. The CDR3 runs 14 residues. CDR3 loop: CASSLLGDGNTIYF. For the CDR3, the DNA is TGTGCCAGCAGTTTACTAGGGGATGGAAACACCATATATTTT.

J is TRBJ2-3 and V is TRBV13, with 8 bases fitting TRBD2. The length of the CDR3 is 19 residues. Trimming took 3 bases from V and 4 from J; bases not matched to a gene: 18. Germline V CDR1 and CDR2: PRHDT, FYEKMQ (reference sequence). The CDR3, as DNA: TGTGCCAGCAGCTTTGGCGGGAGGATGATATTAATGGGGTCAGATACGCAGTATTTT. Amino acids: CASSFGGRMILMGSDTQYF.

The chain is built from TRBV5-4 and TRBJ2-3, with D possibly TRBD1 on 6 matching bases. Trimming took off 3 bases at V and 6 bases at J, with 11 bases between the two ends. The V gene's germline CDR1 is SGHNT and CDR2 YYREEE (reference sequence). This CDR3 comprises 13 residues. DNA for the CDR3: TGTGCCAGCAGCTACTCGAGGGGGGATACGCAGTATTTT. Translated: CASSYSRGDTQYF.

This chain joins TRBV29-1 and TRBJ2-5; maybe TRBD2 (6 bases). This CDR3 region has 12 residues. Trimming removed 4 bases from V and 9 bases from J, with 15 bases in between. Per germline, CDR1 SQVTM and CDR2 ANQGSEA. In DNA, the CDR3 is TGCAGCGTTGTGGTGGGGTGGGGGGCCCAGTACTTC. Protein product: CSVVVGWGAQYF.

This chain connects TRBV6-6 to TRBJ2-7; TRBD2 agrees at 12 bases. This CDR3 is 15 amino acids long. CDR1 is MNHNY and CDR2 is SVGAGI in the germline V gene (reference sequence). The trim removed 6 bases at V and 0 bases at J, leaving 3 bases unmatched. The CDR3 region has the DNA TGTGCCAGCAGCCAGACTAGCGGGAGCTCCTACGAGCAGTACTTC. As protein: CASSQTSGSSYEQYF.

The chain links TRBV5-1 to TRBJ1-1, with 8 positions matching TRBD1. The V segment lost 1 base and the J segment 5 bases; nucleotides outside the gene matches: 7. The CDR3 spans 15 residues. In germline, CDR1 is SGHRS, CDR2 YFSETQ. Here the CDR3 DNA reads TGCGCCAGCAGCTTGTTAGGTCAGGGGGCAACTGAAGCTTTCTTT. Translated: CASSLLGQGATEAFF.

This clone occurred once. The chain links TRBV14 to TRBJ2-7; D not certain. The CDR3 has 14 residues. V was trimmed by 2 bases and J by 0 bases, leaving 8 bases between them. Looked up from germline, CDR1 is SGHDN and CDR2 is FVKESK. The CDR3 loop is CASSQYLSSYEQYF. CDR3 nucleotides: TGTGCCAGCAGCCAATATCTGAGCTCCTACGAGCAGTACTTC.

The gene calls are TRBV4-2 and TRBJ2-3; 10 bases line up with TRBD2. CDR1 is LGHNA and CDR2 is YNFKEQ in the germline V gene. V gave up 1 base and J gave up 4 bases; unmatched junction bases: 11. This CDR3 has 18 residues. This CDR3 reads CASSQGHPAGGGADTQYF. CDR3 in DNA: TGTGCCAGCAGCCAAGGTCATCCAGCGGGGGGGGGCGCAGATACGCAGTATTTT.

The chain carries TRBV5-6 and TRBJ2-7; D tentatively reads TRBD1 or TRBD2 (5 bases each). Germline V gene data show CDR1 as SGHDT and CDR2 as YYEEEE. This CDR3 comprises 17 residues. Trimming removed 4 bases from V and 4 bases from J, with 24 bases in between. CDR3 nucleotides: TGTGCCAGCAGCCCCCAGTACCCCGACGGGACGGCTTACGAGCAGTACTTC. This gives the protein CASSPQYPDGTAYEQYF.

The rearrangement uses TRBV11-1 and TRBJ2-1, with 14 bases matching TRBD2. The length of the CDR3 is 18 residues. Losses at the gene ends were 1 base for V and 4 bases for J; bases not matched to a gene: 6. Germline V gives CDR1 SGHAT, CDR2 FQDESV (reference sequence). This CDR3 is CASSLEGTSGRDYNEQFF. CDR3 bases: TGTGCCAGCAGCTTAGAAGGGACTAGCGGGAGAGATTACAATGAGCAGTTCTTC.

The chain employs TRBV29-1 and TRBJ1-4, with D possibly matching TRBD1 (5 bases). CDR3 size: 12 residues. Germline V CDR1 and CDR2: SQVTM, ANQGSEA. V was trimmed by 5 bases and J by 6 bases, leaving 10 bases between them. The CDR3 sequence: CSVRSGDEKLFF. CDR3 DNA sequence: TGCAGCGTTAGATCGGGGGATGAAAAACTGTTTTTT.

The chain recombines TRBV11-3 with TRBJ2-1; TRBD1 agrees at 12 bases. The CDR3 consists of 16 residues. The germline V gene has CDR1 SGHNT and CDR2 YENEEA. V shed 3 bases and J 6 bases; nucleotides not matched to a gene: 6. As DNA, the CDR3 is TGTGCCAGCAGCTTGTTCTGGGACAGGGGGCTCAATGAGCAGTTCTTC. This sequence encodes CASSLFWDRGLNEQFF.

The chain carries TRBV30 and TRBJ1-4; 9 bases agree with TRBD1. The germline V gene has CDR1 GTSNPN and CDR2 SVGIG (reference sequence). CDR3 size: 16 residues. CDR3 region: CARRGQGIATNEKLFF. CDR3 DNA sequence: TGTGCTAGGAGGGGACAGGGAATCGCAACTAATGAAAAACTGTTTTTT. The full variable domain, in which reference TRBV30 and TRBJ1-4 provide the parts outside the CDR3, is SQTIHQWPATLVQPVGSPLSLECTVEGTSNPNLYWYRQAAGRGLQLLFYSVGIGQISSEVPQNLSASRPQDRQFILSSKKLLLSDSGFYLCARRGQGIATNEKLFFGSGTQLSVL.

The rearrangement uses TRBV19 and TRBJ1-1; 8 bases line up with TRBD1. Trimming took 5 bases from V and 7 from J; bases not matched to a gene: 12. Germline CDR1 and CDR2: LNHDA and SQIVND (reference sequence). The CDR3 has 15 amino acids. This CDR3 reads CASSSRTGYLFEAFF. Written as DNA, the CDR3 is TGTGCCAGTAGTTCCCGGACAGGGTATCTTTTTGAAGCTTTCTTT.